This T cell receptor (beta chain) came from a study of T cells in Graves' hyperthyroidism and ophthalmopathy. The investigators amplified TCR beta CDR3 regions from RNA transcripts. TCR CDR3 underwent first-round RT-PCR with the HTBI primer set. TCRdb recomputed calls from the multiplex PCR reads with MiXCR, one row per CDR3 protein. The sample lists around 520,000 distinct CDR3 sequences, about 24% occurring once. V shed 4 bases and J 2 bases; nucleotides not matched to a gene: 6. Germline V gives CDR1 SGHDN, CDR2 FVKESK. This CDR3 spans 16 amino acids. This clonotype was detected many times. Ophthalmopathy in the patients scored at least 3 on Clinical Activity Score and at least 4 on NOSPECS grade, lasting under 3 months.

The sample taken for sequencing was blood. The source of this sequence is a woman aged 25 to 39 with Graves' ophthalmopathy. The gene calls are TRBV14 and TRBJ2-4; 9 bases line up with TRBD1. CDR3 amino acids: CASSPGQGRTKNIQYF. The CDR3 nucleotides are TGTGCCAGCAGCCCCGGACAGGGGAGGACCAAAAACATTCAGTACTTC. The variable domain in full, completed from reference TRBV14 and TRBJ2-4, reads EAGVTQFPSHSVIEKGQTVTLRCDPISGHDNLYWYRRVMGKEIKFLLHFVKESKQDESGMPNNRFLAERTGGTYSTLKVQPAELEDSGVYFCASSPGQGRTKNIQYFGAGTRLSVL.